This TCR beta chain was identified during a study of blood T cell repertoires in COVID-19. The study assigned cohorts using participant-reported clinical history. Per germline, CDR1 SGDLS and CDR2 YYNGEE. The CDR3 is made up of 14 amino acids. Trimming removed 0 bases from V and 5 bases from J; junction bases left unmatched: 3. This clone was recorded a few times. Profiling relied on immunoSEQ multiplex PCR, and the TCRdb table lists in-frame clones only, not all of them. The repertoire includes 260,000 or so clones, 65% to 90% of them detected once, and around 15% sits in the top ten. This clonotype originated in a man between 18 and 35 years old who had recovered from COVID-19. The sequencing input was PBMCs or T cells enriched from blood (not recorded which). This chain links TRBV9 with TRBJ2-7; 9 bases line up with TRBD1. CDR3 nucleotide sequence: TGTGCCAGCAGCGTAGGGGACAGGGTTGACGAGCAGTACTTC. Translated: CASSVGDRVDEQYF. The variable domain in full, with the rest retrieved from reference TRBV9 and TRBJ2-7, is DSGVTQTPKHLITATGQRVTLRCSPRSGDLSVYWYQQSLDQGLQFLIQYYNGEERAKGNILERFSAQQFPDLHSELNLSSLELGDSALYFCASSVGDRVDEQYFGPGTRLTVT.